This T cell receptor beta chain is from a study of CD8 T cells in Susac syndrome. The V end was cut by 0 bases, the J end by 7 bases, with 12 bases between. The CDR3 is 14 residues long. Germline V CDR1 and CDR2: SGHDN, FVKESK. Reverse transcription of about 0.5 to 1 ug RNA was carried out with random hexamers. TCRdb re-called the immunoSEQ multiplex PCR reads with MiXCR, one entry per CDR3 protein. The data show around 120,000 distinct CDR3 sequences, around 94% seen once. FACS enriched CD8+ TEMRA cells, while bulk CD8+ and CD4+ were negatively isolated. The source is a human donor with multiple sclerosis. The chain is built from TRBV14 and TRBJ1-2; the D is unclear. Sequencing was carried out using CD4+ T cells from PBMCs. This CDR3 reads CASSQDGTTSGYTF. In DNA, the CDR3 is TGTGCCAGCAGCCAAGATGGTACGACGTCTGGCTACACCTTC.